This T cell receptor (beta chain) was sequenced for a study of graft-versus-host responses after intestinal transplantation. Study summary: Uniformly, recipients were administered anti-thymocyte globulin induction with subsequent tacrolimus and steroids for two to three years.

This clone has only one observation. The antigen remains unidentified. A read error may produce the germline difference seen at one junction end. This CDR3 region has 16 residues. Looked up from germline, CDR1 is SNHLY and CDR2 is FYNNEI. Data came from immunoSEQ multiplex PCR; TCRdb stores just in-frame clones and leaves some out. The table has tens of thousands of clones, around 96% seen once. The origin of this receptor is a human donor who received an intestinal transplant. The chain has TRBV2 and TRBJ2-5, with 8 bases that match TRBD2. The sample here was unstimulated CD8+ T cells sorted from spleen or lymph node cells, taken before intestinal transplant. In nucleotides, the CDR3 is TGTGCCAGCAGCGAAGTAGGACTAGCCTTCCAAGAGACCCAGTACTTC. It specifies CASSEVGLAFQETQYF.